This T cell receptor beta chain emerged from a study of identical twins. A universal primer binding site was introduced by template switching. The final cDNA contained unique molecular identifiers. From the 5' RACE reads, TCRdb called clonotypes with MiXCR, one entry per CDR3 protein. Here the sample spans 500,000 to 550,000 distinct CDR3 sequences, more than 20% being singletons. These data are also associated with another study on yellow fever vaccine responses in identical twins.

This TCR was sampled from a woman between 18 and 29 years old in good health. Source material: CD4+ T cells sorted from blood.

CDR3 in DNA: TGCGCCAGCAGCTTGAGCTGGGTAGGATCCTACGAGCAGTACTTC. This encodes CASSLSWVGSYEQYF. The J gene is TRBJ2-7, the V gene TRBV5-1, with D unclear. Germline V gives CDR1 SGHRS, CDR2 YFSETQ. The CDR3 extends over 15 amino acids. V shed 1 base and J shed 1 base, with 12 bases lying between them.